One and the same sample provided the 24 T cell receptor beta chains below, sequenced in a study of technical replicates of blood from a handful of donors. TCRdb's copy holds only in-frame clones and misses some; the assay was immunoSEQ multiplex PCR. Here the sample spans around 80,000 clones, 95% to 98% being singletons. The sequencing input was T cells isolated from PBMCs. These receptors all stem from a human donor in good health.

The chain joins TRBV27 to TRBJ2-7, with 8 bases lining up with TRBD1. The V gene end was trimmed by 4 bases and the J gene end by 3 bases; junction bases not matched to a gene: 14. Germline V lookup: CDR1 MNHEY, CDR2 SMNVEV (reference sequence). The CDR3 runs 17 residues. This chain's CDR3 is CASSSSLGDRIFYEQYF. The CDR3 DNA is TGTGCCAGCAGTTCATCCTTAGGGGACAGGATATTCTACGAGCAGTACTTC.

This rearrangement joins TRBV7-8 to TRBJ2-5; 11 bases agree with TRBD2. V shed 5 bases, J shed 6 bases, and the junction held 14 bases outside the gene matches. This CDR3 contains 17 residues. Germline V gives CDR1 SGHVS, CDR2 FQNEAQ. The CDR3 sequence: CASSPSGLAERSKTQYF. CDR3 nucleotide sequence: TGTGCCAGCAGCCCATCGGGACTAGCGGAGCGGTCGAAGACCCAGTACTTC.

The rearrangement uses TRBV7-6 and TRBJ1-4; D is unresolved. The CDR3 totals 14 residues. In germline, CDR1 is SGHVS, CDR2 FNYEAQ. V lost 3 bases to trimming and J lost 6 bases, with 11 bases between them. CDR3 loop: CASSLWEIDEKLFF. The CDR3 nucleotides read TGTGCCAGCAGCTTGTGGGAGATCGATGAAAAACTGTTTTTT. The variable domain in full, with the rest retrieved from reference TRBV7-6 and TRBJ1-4, is GAGVSQSPRYKVTKRGQDVALRCDPISGHVSLYWYRQALGQGPEFLTYFNYEAQQDKSGLPNDRFSAERPEGSISTLTIQRTEQRDSAMYRCASSLWEIDEKLFFGSGTQLSVL.

The chain is built from TRBV6-5 and TRBJ2-2; no firm D call. The CDR3 has 12 amino acids. Germline V lookup: CDR1 MNHEY, CDR2 SVGAGI. Trimming left V 5 bases short and J 4 bases short, with 5 bases between. The CDR3 bases are TGTGCCAGCAGTAGCACCACCGGGGAGCTGTTTTTT. Residues: CASSSTTGELFF.

The chain couples TRBV7-2 to TRBJ1-2; 8 nucleotides align to TRBD1. Trimming removed 5 bases from V and 6 bases from J; junction bases left unmatched: 8. This CDR3 is 14 amino acids long. The germline gives CDR1 SGHTA, CDR2 FQGNSA. CDR3 loop: CASSPRTGTDGYTF. DNA of the CDR3: TGTGCCAGCAGCCCCAGGACAGGGACGGATGGCTACACCTTC.

This clone was seen just once. This sequence joins TRBV28 and TRBJ2-7; 7 bases match TRBD1. V lost 2 bases to trimming and J lost 5 bases; unmatched junction nucleotides: 0. The CDR3 is made up of 12 amino acids. Germline V gene data show CDR1 as MDHEN and CDR2 as SYDVKM. This chain's CDR3 is CASSLTGDEQYF. Written as DNA, the CDR3 is TGTGCCAGCAGTTTAACAGGGGACGAGCAGTACTTC.

The chain carries TRBV19 and TRBJ2-7, with TRBD1 identical over 8 bases. Trimming removed 7 bases from V and 2 bases from J; junction bases left unmatched: 7. Looked up from germline, CDR1 is LNHDA and CDR2 is SQIVND (reference sequence). This CDR3 has 14 residues. In DNA, the CDR3 is TGTGCCAGTAAAGGACAGGGTGCGACCTACGAGCAGTACTTC. The encoded protein is CASKGQGATYEQYF.

V usage is TRBV5-1 and J usage is TRBJ2-3, with 10 bases that match TRBD2. Germline trimming cut 3 bases from V and 4 bases from J; bases unmatched to any gene: 11. The CDR3 sequence is 17 residues long. Per the germline V gene, CDR1 is SGHRS and CDR2 is YFSETQ. The CDR3: CASSYDSSGRAPDTQYF. The CDR3 nucleotides are TGCGCCAGCAGCTATGACTCCAGCGGGAGGGCCCCAGATACGCAGTATTTT.

The chain couples TRBV2 to TRBJ1-5; TRBD1 might be the D (6 bases). The CDR3 consists of 14 residues. Germline CDR1 reads SNHLY; CDR2 reads FYNNEI. Deletions cut 5 bases from V and 2 bases from J, with 10 bases between. The CDR3 reads CASSPAGGNQPQHF. CDR3 bases: TGTGCCAGCAGTCCGGCAGGGGGCAATCAGCCCCAGCATTTT.

The chain is built from TRBV30 and TRBJ1-1; possibly TRBD1 for D (6 bases). The CDR3 covers 13 residues. V was clipped by 3 bases and J by 1 base, with 9 bases between them. Germline V gene sequence: CDR1 GTSNPN, CDR2 SVGIG (reference sequence). The CDR3 DNA is TGTGCCTGGAGCCGGGACACGAACACTGAAGCTTTCTTT. Translation gives CAWSRDTNTEAFF.

The genes are TRBV6-5 and TRBJ2-3; D possibly corresponds to TRBD1 (5 bases). Trimming removed 7 bases at V and 4 bases at J, with 12 bases between. The length of the CDR3 is 13 residues. From germline, CDR1 is MNHEY and CDR2 SVGAGI. CDR3 sequence: CASNRQGADTQYF. The CDR3 DNA sequence: TGTGCCAGCAACCGACAAGGGGCAGATACGCAGTATTTT.

This sequence joins TRBV2 and TRBJ2-2; 9 bases line up with TRBD1. There are 17 residues in the CDR3. The junction had 12 bases not matched to a gene; V was cut back by 7 bases and J by 3 bases. Germline CDR1 reads SNHLY; CDR2 reads FYNNEI. As DNA, the CDR3 is TGTGCCAGCAAAGGGCCCCGGGACAGGGTTTACACCGGGGAGCTGTTTTTT. Translating it yields CASKGPRDRVYTGELFF.

This clone was seen only once. The genes are TRBV7-4 and TRBJ1-5; 9 positions match TRBD1. V lost 3 bases, J lost 0 bases, and 6 bases stayed unmatched. CDR1 is SGHVT, CDR2 SQSDAQ, per germline. The CDR3 consists of 17 residues. The CDR3 reads CASSFRDRVYSNQPQHF. The CDR3 nucleotides read TGTGCCAGCAGCTTCCGGGACAGGGTGTATAGCAATCAGCCCCAGCATTTT.

V is TRBV9 and J is TRBJ2-3; 7 bases map to TRBD2. The CDR3 runs to 18 residues. Trimming took 0 bases from V and 2 from J; bases not matched to a gene: 12. Germline-derived CDR1 and CDR2 are SGDLS and YYNGEE. The CDR3 protein is CASSVEGFGGGPTDTQYF. CDR3 DNA: TGTGCCAGCAGCGTAGAGGGTTTTGGGGGGGGTCCCACAGATACGCAGTATTTT. The complete variable domain, with remaining parts taken from reference TRBV9 and TRBJ2-3, reads DSGVTQTPKHLITATGQRVTLRCSPRSGDLSVYWYQQSLDQGLQFLIQYYNGEERAKGNILERFSAQQFPDLHSELNLSSLELGDSALYFCASSVEGFGGGPTDTQYFGPGTRLTVL.

The chain carries TRBV4-1 and TRBJ1-1; 7 bases match TRBD1. The CDR3 extends over 13 amino acids. Trimming removed 5 bases from V and 5 bases from J; junction bases left unmatched: 5. Germline CDR1 is MGHRA and CDR2 is YSYEKL. In DNA, the CDR3 is TGCGCCAGCAGCGACCGACAGGGAACTGAAGCTTTCTTT. Protein: CASSDRQGTEAFF.

The count of this clone is one. The gene calls are TRBV28 and TRBJ2-3; 8 nucleotides align to TRBD1. J gave up 0 bases and V 6 bases, and 5 bases lay outside the gene matches. The CDR3 contains 15 residues. Germline V CDR1 and CDR2: MDHEN, SYDVKM. CDR3 nucleotides: TGTGCCAGCAGCCAGGACAGGGAGAGCACAGATACGCAGTATTTT. Translated, it gives CASSQDRESTDTQYF.

The rearrangement uses TRBV4-1 and TRBJ2-1; 10 nucleotides agree with TRBD2. V lost 3 bases, J lost 0 bases, and 8 bases stayed unmatched. The CDR3 is made up of 18 amino acids. Per germline, CDR1 MGHRA and CDR2 YSYEKL. Here the CDR3 reads CASSHGSIAGGSYNEQFF. CDR3 coding DNA: TGCGCCAGCAGCCACGGATCCATAGCGGGAGGCTCCTACAATGAGCAGTTCTTC.

The chain employs TRBV28 and TRBJ1-1; D is uncertain. Trimming stripped 5 bases from V and 2 bases from J, with 3 bases between. The germline V gene encodes CDR1 MDHEN and CDR2 SYDVKM. This CDR3 is 11 amino acids long. The CDR3 sequence is CASSINTEAFF. DNA of the CDR3: TGTGCCAGCAGTATAAACACTGAAGCTTTCTTT.

The J gene is TRBJ2-1, the V gene TRBV9; TRBD2 agrees at 8 bases. Germline V gene lookup returns CDR1 SGDLS and CDR2 YYNGEE. J lost 16 bases, V lost 7 bases, and 7 bases had no gene match. The CDR3 runs 10 residues. The CDR3 coding sequence is TGTGCCAGCTCCGGGACTAGGCAATTCTTC. This translates into CASSGTRQFF. Supplemented by reference TRBV9 and TRBJ2-1, the full variable domain reads DSGVTQTPKHLITATGQRVTLRCSPRSGDLSVYWYQQSLDQGLQFLIQYYNGEERAKGNILERFSAQQFPDLHSELNLSSLELGDSALYFCASSGTRQFFGPGTRLTVL.

The chain combines TRBV4-3 with TRBJ1-1; D call uncertain. This CDR3 spans 15 amino acids. Germline values: CDR1 LGHNA, CDR2 YSLEER. With 4 bases removed from V and 5 bases from J, the gap between germline ends came to 17 bases. In DNA form, the CDR3 reads TGCGCCAGCAGCCTCAGTCGGGGAGTACATACTGAAGCTTTCTTT. Amino acid sequence: CASSLSRGVHTEAFF.

The J gene is TRBJ2-3, the V gene TRBV5-1; TRBD2 agrees at 10 bases. This CDR3 is 16 amino acids long. V lost 5 bases, J lost 4 bases, and 10 bases stayed unmatched. CDR1 and CDR2 from the germline V gene are SGHRS and YFSETQ. CDR3 in DNA: TGCGCCAGCAGTTCCACACTAGCGGGACCTGCAGATACGCAGTATTTT. Translation: CASSSTLAGPADTQYF.

The chain links TRBV7-9 to TRBJ1-2, with D possibly TRBD1 on 6 matching bases. The V gene's germline CDR1 is SEHNR and CDR2 FQNEAQ (reference sequence). V was pared by 5 bases and J by 4 bases, with 17 bases between. The CDR3 sequence is 15 residues long. The CDR3 region is CASSQRQAPTYGYTF. CDR3 DNA: TGTGCCAGCAGCCAGAGACAGGCCCCAACCTATGGCTACACCTTC. The whole variable domain, remainder taken from reference TRBV7-9 and TRBJ1-2, is DTGVSQNPRHKITKRGQNVTFRCDPISEHNRLYWYRQTLGQGPEFLTYFQNEAQLEKSRLLSDRFSAERPKGSFSTLEIQRTEQGDSAMYLCASSQRQAPTYGYTFGSGTRLTVV.

This chain links TRBV2 with TRBJ2-2, with a possible D match to TRBD2 (5 bases). Trimming took off 4 bases at V and 2 bases at J, with 8 bases between the two ends. CDR1 is SNHLY and CDR2 is FYNNEI in the germline V gene. This CDR3 contains 14 residues. CDR3 sequence reads: CASSGRVNTGELFF. Written as DNA, the CDR3 is TGTGCCAGCAGTGGGCGGGTAAACACCGGGGAGCTGTTTTTT.

The V and J genes are TRBV28 and TRBJ2-6, with TRBD2 identical over 9 bases. Germline V gene lookup returns CDR1 MDHEN and CDR2 SYDVKM. V shed 4 bases and J 0 bases; nucleotides not matched to a gene: 7. The CDR3 contains 18 residues. This CDR3 reads CASSSSGKASSGANVLTF. The CDR3, as DNA: TGTGCCAGCAGTTCTAGCGGGAAAGCCTCCTCTGGGGCCAACGTCCTGACTTTC.